This T cell receptor (beta chain) was obtained from a study of shared clonotypes between healthy human individuals. In the study overall: With ages of 18 to 49, the donors were two women and a few men.

Method: immunoSEQ multiplex PCR; TCRdb's copy keeps in-frame clones and lacks some. There are around 690,000 clones in the sample; roughly 91% occur only once, and around a third lies in the top ten. With regard to this clone: Its antigen is unidentified. Other nucleotide sequences in the sample specify the same CDR3.

Study-wide results and caveats: The generation probabilities recorded for non-shared clonotypes fell below those of clonotypes shared by all four donors. Generally, naive subsets came out with larger estimated richness than memory subsets.

The material sequenced was memory CD8+ T cells from PBMCs. Subset meaning: CD45RO+ cells pooled with CCR7-negative TemRA cells. The receptor comes from a man between 18 and 29 years old in good health. Some clones in this sample may be carry-over from other donors' samples.

This CDR3 reads CASSQDRGAYEQYF. Written as DNA, the CDR3 is TGCGCCAGCAGCCAGGACAGGGGGGCCTACGAGCAGTACTTC. V and J are TRBV4-3 and TRBJ2-7, with TRBD1 identical over 10 bases. V was pared by 3 bases and J by 2 bases, with 1 base of the junction left unmatched. Germline assignment: CDR1 LGHNA and CDR2 YSLEER. CDR3 length: 14 residues.